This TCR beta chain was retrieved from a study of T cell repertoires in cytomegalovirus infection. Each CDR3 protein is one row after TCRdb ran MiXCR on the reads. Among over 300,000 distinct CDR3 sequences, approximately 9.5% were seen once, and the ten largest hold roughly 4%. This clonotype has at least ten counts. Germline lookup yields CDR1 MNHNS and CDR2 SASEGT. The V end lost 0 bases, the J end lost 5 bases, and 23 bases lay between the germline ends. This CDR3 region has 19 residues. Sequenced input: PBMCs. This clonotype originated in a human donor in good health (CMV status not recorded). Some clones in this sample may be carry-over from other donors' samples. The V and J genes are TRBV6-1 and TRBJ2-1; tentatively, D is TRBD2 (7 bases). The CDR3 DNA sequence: TGTGCCAGCAGTGAAGCGGTCCGGGTAGGGGGGGCCCTCGACAATGAGCAGTTCTTC. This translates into CASSEAVRVGGALDNEQFF.